This T cell receptor beta chain came from a study of blood T cell repertoires in COVID-19. Study as a whole: The study drew acute and convalescent COVID-19 samples from the United States, Italy and Spain.

Authors' methods: Counts of nucleated cells, estimated from reference gene primer amplification, were obtained. The protocol was immunoSEQ multiplex PCR, while the TCRdb copy is restricted to in-frame clones and leaves out a portion. V, J and clone size are those of that table, while D and trimming were read from the DNA. The table shows approximately 66,000 clones, with about 82% occurring only once. The CDR3 sequence is 13 residues long. Trimming at V came to 7 bases and at J to 0 bases, leaving 1 base not matched to a gene. The germline gives CDR1 KGHDR, CDR2 SFDVKD. This TCR derives from a man aged 50 to 59 with active COVID-19. The genes are TRBV24-1 and TRBJ1-1; 7 bases line up with TRBD1. The sample taken for sequencing was peripheral blood. CDR3 residues: CATRRGLNTEAFF. The CDR3 region has the DNA TGTGCCACCAGAAGGGGGCTGAACACTGAAGCTTTCTTT.